The entry below gives a single T cell receptor (beta chain) sequence along with its context. What it recognizes is unknown. This may arise from a read error, as a much more abundant clone is one base away. The data were obtained in a study of T cells in Graves' hyperthyroidism and ophthalmopathy. Diagnoses rested on clinical symptoms, serum thyroxine and TRAb, thyroid ultrasound and orbital computed tomography. Amplified TCR beta CDR3 regions derived from RNA transcripts. HTBI primers were used for first-round RT-PCR of the TCR CDR3. TCRdb redid the calling of the multiplex PCR reads with MiXCR, one entry per CDR3 protein. The profile shows roughly 570,000 distinct CDR3 sequences, more than 45% of them singletons. Study results and caveats: Ophthalmopathy stood apart from stable hyperthyroidism in a 13 V-J model. Appearing also in blood were most of the thyroid clonotypes expanded above 0.001. The model forecast ophthalmopathy, anticipating it by a median 6.5 months before onset.

The sequenced material came from peripheral blood or thyroid tissue (not recorded which). The TCR comes from an adult woman with Graves' disease, either hyperthyroidism or ophthalmopathy (not recorded which).

The CDR3 loop reads CASSLVSGQHEQYF. CDR3 bases: TGTGCCAGCAGCTTAGTTTCGGGACAGCACGAGCAGTACTTC. The chain combines TRBV11-2 with TRBJ2-7; TRBD1 matches 7 bases. The CDR3 runs 14 residues. Germline V gene sequence: CDR1 SGHAT, CDR2 FQNNGV. Germline trimming cut 1 base from V and 5 bases from J; bases unmatched to any gene: 5.